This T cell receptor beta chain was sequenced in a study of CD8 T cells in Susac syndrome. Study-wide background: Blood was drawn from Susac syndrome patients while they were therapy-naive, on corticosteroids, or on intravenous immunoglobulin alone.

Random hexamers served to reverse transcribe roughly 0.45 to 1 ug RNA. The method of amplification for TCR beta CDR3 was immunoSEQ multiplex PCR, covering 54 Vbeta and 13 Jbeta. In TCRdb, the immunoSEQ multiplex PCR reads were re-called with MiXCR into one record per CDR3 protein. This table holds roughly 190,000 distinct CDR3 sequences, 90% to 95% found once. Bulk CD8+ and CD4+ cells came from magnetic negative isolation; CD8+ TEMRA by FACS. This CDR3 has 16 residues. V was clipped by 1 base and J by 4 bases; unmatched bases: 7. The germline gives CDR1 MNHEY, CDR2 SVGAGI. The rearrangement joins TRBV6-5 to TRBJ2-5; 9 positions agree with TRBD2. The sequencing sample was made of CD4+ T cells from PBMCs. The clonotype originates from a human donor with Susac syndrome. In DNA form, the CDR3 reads TGTGCCAGCAGTTACTTTTCGAGCGGGGGGTCAGAGACCCAGTACTTC. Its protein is CASSYFSSGGSETQYF.